Listed below are T cell receptor beta chains from one sample, sequenced in a study of blood T cell repertoires in COVID-19. Sequenced by immunoSEQ multiplex PCR; TCRdb stores in-frame clones only, minus some. The table lists more than 250,000 clones, 80% to 90% of them singletons. Sequencing was carried out using peripheral blood. The source of these receptors is a woman in her 50s with COVID-19, enrolled during active disease. Each CDR3 is given with its conserved first and last residue. A D gene is named only where the DNA matches it firmly. Some rows mark clone size as missing; the rest say once, few, many or name a class of expanded clone.

clone size | D gene | J gene | V gene | CDR3 DNA | CDR3 protein
. | TRBD1 | TRBJ1-2 | TRBV3-1/TRBV3-2 | TGTGCCAGCAGCCAAGCCTACGGACAGGGGGGCTATGGCTACACCTTC | CASSQAYGQGGYGYTF
few | . | TRBJ1-4 | TRBV7-8 | TGTGCCAGCAGGAGGCACGTGGTAAATGAAAAACTGTTTTTT | CASRRHVVNEKLFF
few | TRBD1 | TRBJ1-1 | TRBV5-1 | TGCGCCAGCAGCACCCCGGGACAGGGGACTGAAGCTTTCTTT | CASSTPGQGTEAFF
. | . | TRBJ2-1 | TRBV2 | TGTGCCAGCAGTGAATTGAGGACAGTAGGCTACAATGAGCAGTTCTTC | CASSELRTVGYNEQFF
. | TRBD1 | TRBJ1-2 | TRBV2 | TGTGCCAGCAATCTAATACTCGACAGGGGCTATGGCTACACCTTC | CASNLILDRGYGYTF
. | TRBD1 | TRBJ2-5 | TRBV5-1 | TGCGCCAGCAGCCCCAGGACAGGCGATGGAGAGACCCAGTACTTC | CASSPRTGDGETQYF
. | . | TRBJ1-5 | TRBV4-3 | TGCGCCAGCAGTCCTAGCGCCTTGGGCAATCAGCCCCAGCATTTT | CASSPSALGNQPQHF
. | . | TRBJ2-1 | TRBV29-1 | TGCAGCCCGACGCGGGCCGGCTCCTACAATGAGCAGTTCTTC | CSPTRAGSYNEQFF
. | TRBD1 | TRBJ2-7 | TRBV11-3 | TGTGCCAGCAGTCGCAGGACAGGGGGTCGCGAGCAGTACTTC | CASSRRTGGREQYF
. | . | TRBJ2-1 | TRBV5-1 | TGCGCCAGCAGCTGGGGCGGTAGCTCCTACAATGAGCAGTTCTTC | CASSWGGSSYNEQFF
. | TRBD1 | TRBJ2-1 | TRBV27 | TGTGCCAGCAGTTTATCGCCGGGACAGCCGGTCCCTAAGTTCTTC | CASSLSPGQPVPKFF
. | TRBD2 | TRBJ2-1 | TRBV10-3 | TGTGCCATCAGTGCCGGCGGGAGTTCCTACAATGAGCAGTTCTTC | CAISAGGSSYNEQFF
. | . | TRBJ1-2 | TRBV11-3 | TGTGCCAGCAGCTTAGACAGGCCCCCATACTATGGCTACACCTTC | CASSLDRPPYYGYTF
. | . | TRBJ1-4 | TRBV7-8 | TGTGCCAGCAGCTTAGTAAGAAAGCTTTCCGGGTCTAATGAAAAACTGTTTTTT | CASSLVRKLSGSNEKLFF
. | . | TRBJ2-1 | TRBV13 | TGTGCCAGCAGCCTCAAAGTAGGAGATGACAATGAGCAGTTCTTC | CASSLKVGDDNEQFF
. | . | TRBJ1-2 | TRBV29-1 | TGCAGCGTGATGAAAGGACTCCTTCGGGGGGCTAACTATGGCTACACCTTC | CSVMKGLLRGANYGYTF
. | . | TRBJ1-6 | TRBV2 | TGTGCCACCTGGGGGCAGGGGAATTCACCCCTCCACTTT | CATWGQGNSPLHF
. | . | TRBJ1-2 | TRBV10-3 | TGTGCCATCAGAGGACAAGAGATAGCTAACTATGGCTACACCTTC | CAIRGQEIANYGYTF
. | . | TRBJ2-7 | TRBV20-1 | TGCAGTGCTAGTCTCAGCTCCTACGAGCAGTACTTC | CSASLSSYEQYF
. | . | TRBJ1-5 | TRBV5-4 | TGTGCCAGCAGCTTGGGTAATAGCAATCAGCCCCAGCATTTT | CASSLGNSNQPQHF
. | . | TRBJ1-1 | TRBV19 | TGTGCCAGCAAATCACAGGGAGGGGCTCCGAACACTGAAGCTTTCTTT | CASKSQGGAPNTEAFF
. | . | TRBJ2-2 | TRBV7-9 | TGTGCCAGCAGCTCGTATACAGGGCCCGGGGAGCTGTTTTTT | CASSSYTGPGELFF
. | TRBD1 | TRBJ1-2 | TRBV5-5 | TGTGCCAGCAGCTTGGGTCCAGGGGGCGCCTATGGCTACACCTTC | CASSLGPGGAYGYTF